Shown below are 31 T cell receptor beta chains from a single sample sequenced in a study of cytomegalovirus exposure and HLA in healthy donors. The PCR had 60 Vbeta and 13 Jbeta primers. The method was immunoSEQ multiplex PCR; TCRdb's version includes in-frame clones alone and lacks a portion of them. This table holds more than 90,000 clones, 76% found once. Sequencing was performed on PBMCs. These receptors were collected from a man aged 35 to 55 in good health and CMV-seronegative.

On this clone: Other DNA sequences in this sample translate to the same CDR3. The chain carries TRBV4-1 and TRBJ2-7; no clear D gene. CDR1 MGHRA and CDR2 YSYEKL come from the germline V gene. There are 14 residues in the CDR3. The ends were cut back, 1 base at V and 6 bases at J, with 13 bases in the middle. The CDR3 reads CASSQALVRGEQYF. CDR3 bases: TGCGCCAGCAGCCAAGCCCTGGTCAGAGGCGAGCAGTACTTC.

V is TRBV11-2 and J is TRBJ2-7; D may be TRBD1 (6 bases). This CDR3 has 14 residues. Looked up from germline, CDR1 is SGHAT and CDR2 is FQNNGV. Trimming removed 1 base from V and 2 bases from J, with 9 bases in between. CDR3 nucleotides: TGTGCCAGCAGCTTAGGACAGGCGACCTACGAGCAGTACTTC. This gives the protein CASSLGQATYEQYF.

V and J are TRBV5-4 and TRBJ1-5, with unresolved D. Trimming left V 5 bases short and J 4 bases short, with 16 bases between. The CDR3 is 15 amino acids. Germline V gene data show CDR1 as SGHNT and CDR2 as YYREEE (reference sequence). Here the CDR3 reads CASRGPGKYNQPQHF. DNA for the CDR3: TGTGCCAGCAGAGGCCCGGGAAAATATAATCAGCCCCAGCATTTT.

This clone was observed a single time. The chain couples TRBV11-2 to TRBJ2-5; TRBD1 is a possible D gene (5 bases). The DNA end lines up better with TRBJ2-7; the J call may be wrong. The CDR3 sequence is 12 residues long. Germline V gene data show CDR1 as SGHAT and CDR2 as FQNNGV. In DNA, the CDR3 is TGTGCCAGCAGCTTCCAGGGTTACGAGCAGTACTTC. This translates into CASSFQGYEQYF.

V usage is TRBV27 and J usage is TRBJ2-1, with D possibly TRBD2 on 6 matching bases. The CDR3 runs to 15 residues. The V gene lost 4 bases and the J gene lost 5 bases, with 15 bases spanning the gap. CDR1 MNHEY and CDR2 SMNVEV come from the germline V gene (reference sequence). CDR3: CASSSLLAWDNEQFF. The DNA of the CDR3 is TGTGCCAGCAGTTCCCTACTAGCTTGGGACAATGAGCAGTTCTTC.

The chain combines TRBV6-1 with TRBJ2-7; D gene uncertain. The CDR3 is made up of 11 amino acids. Between the trimmed V and J ends, which lost 5 bases and 3 bases, there was a span of 5 bases. Germline V gene lookup returns CDR1 MNHNS and CDR2 SASEGT. The CDR3 coding sequence is TGTGCCAGCAGTTTTAACTACGAGCAGTACTTC. Encoded protein: CASSFNYEQYF.

J is TRBJ1-1 and V is TRBV15; 7 bases align to TRBD1. The CDR3 loop spans 14 amino acids. Germline V gene sequence: CDR1 LNHNV, CDR2 YYDKDF (reference sequence). The V and J ends lost 1 base and 13 bases, in that order; junction bases with no gene match: 12. Here the CDR3 reads CATSRGGQSTLVFF. CDR3 bases: TGTGCCACCAGCAGAGGGGGACAGTCGACTTTGGTTTTCTTT.

The V call is TRBV1, the J call TRBJ2-5; whether TRBD2, the table's D call, matches the DNA was not checked. TRBV1 is designated a pseudogene. This CDR3 contains 15 residues. The CDR3 DNA sequence: TGCACCAGCAGCCAAAGTAAGCGGCCGTTGGAGGCCCAGTACTTC. Its translation is CTSSQSKRPLEAQYF.

V gene TRBV7-2 combines with J gene TRBJ1-4; D is ambiguous. V was shortened by 6 bases and J by 0 bases, with 11 bases between the two germline ends. The CDR3 runs to 15 residues. Germline V gene data show CDR1 as SGHTA and CDR2 as FQGNSA. CDR3 sequence reads: CASRSTSATNEKLFF. The CDR3 DNA reads TGTGCCAGCAGGTCGACTTCTGCAACTAATGAAAAACTGTTTTTT.

The chain uses TRBV13 and TRBJ2-7; tentative D call: TRBD2 (6 bases). V lost 0 bases, J lost 3 bases, and 12 bases lay in between. This CDR3 is built from 15 residues. Germline lookup yields CDR1 PRHDT and CDR2 FYEKMQ (reference sequence). CDR3 in DNA: TGTGCCAGCAGCTTAGGTAGCGGTGAAGGCTACGAGCAGTACTTC. It yields the protein CASSLGSGEGYEQYF.

By sample share, this clone is medium-sized. The gene calls are TRBV7-9 and TRBJ2-2, with D perhaps TRBD1 (5 bases). The germline V gene has CDR1 SEHNR and CDR2 FQNEAQ (reference sequence). The CDR3 runs to 12 residues. The CDR3 here is CAHRKDTGELFF. Here the CDR3 DNA reads TGTGCTCACAGGAAGGACACCGGGGAGCTGTTTTTT.

This chain joins TRBV9 and TRBJ2-1, with D maybe TRBD1 (5 bases). This CDR3 has 14 amino acids. V lost 2 bases and J lost 6, with 12 bases in between. The germline CDR1 and CDR2 sequences are SGDLS and YYNGEE. CDR3 nucleotides: TGTGCCAGCAGCGTCCTACAGGAACCCAATGAGCAGTTCTTC. Its protein is CASSVLQEPNEQFF.

This sequence joins TRBV6-5 and TRBJ1-1; D might be TRBD1 (5 bases). Germline lookup yields CDR1 MNHEY and CDR2 SVGAGI. Trimming left V 6 bases short and J 6 bases short, with 17 bases between. The CDR3 has 14 residues. The CDR3, as DNA: TGTGCCAGCAGGAACCCCAGGGCCCCCGCTGAAGCTTTCTTT. Translating gives CASRNPRAPAEAFF.

The chain joins TRBV28 to TRBJ2-7; 8 bases match TRBD1. CDR3 length equals 18 residues. After removal of 4 bases from V and 2 bases from J, the junction contained 16 bases not matched to a gene. Germline CDR1 reads MDHEN; CDR2 reads SYDVKM. In DNA form, the CDR3 reads TGTGCCAGCAGTTCGACAGGGGACCTAGCTGAGTACGCCTACGAGCAGTACTTC. This gives the protein CASSSTGDLAEYAYEQYF.

The genes are TRBV29-1 and TRBJ2-5; TRBD1 agrees at 7 bases. Germline loops: CDR1 SQVTM, CDR2 ANQGSEA. The CDR3 has 15 residues. Trimming at V came to 5 bases and at J to 2 bases, leaving 11 bases not matched to a gene. CDR3 amino acids: CSVLGRGTAQETQYF. The CDR3 DNA follows: TGCAGCGTTCTTGGAAGGGGGACAGCTCAAGAGACCCAGTACTTC.

This chain links TRBV5-1 with TRBJ2-5; maybe TRBD2 (7 bases). The J call is doubtful: the DNA matches TRBJ2-7 better. This CDR3 comprises 16 residues. Germline CDR1 reads SGHRS; CDR2 reads YFSETQ. CDR3 sequence (DNA): TGCGCCAGCAGCTCCCTAAGGGGGGGGCAATCCTACGAGCAGTACTTC. Amino acids: CASSSLRGGQSYEQYF.

V and J are TRBV4-3 and TRBJ2-1; D unresolved. Deletions cut 0 bases from V and 4 bases from J, with 13 bases between. Germline-derived CDR1 and CDR2 are LGHNA and YSLEER. The CDR3 spans 16 residues. CDR3 in amino acids: CASSQEWRQAYNEQFF. The CDR3 region has the DNA TGCGCCAGCAGCCAAGAGTGGCGCCAGGCATACAATGAGCAGTTCTTC.

The chain carries TRBV15 and TRBJ2-5; 7 nucleotides match TRBD2. Per germline, CDR1 LNHNV and CDR2 YYDKDF (reference sequence). V was clipped by 3 bases and J by 3 bases; unmatched bases: 7. CDR3 size: 15 residues. The CDR3 DNA reads TGTGCCACCAGCAGGCAGCGGGGAGGGGAAGAGACCCAGTACTTC. Its protein is CATSRQRGGEETQYF.

The J gene is TRBJ2-7, the V gene TRBV5-1, with D tentatively TRBD1 (7 bases). Germline CDR1 is SGHRS and CDR2 is YFSETQ. V dropped 4 bases and J dropped 2 bases, with 10 bases sitting between them. The length of the CDR3 is 13 residues. The CDR3: CASSGGTAYEQYF. The CDR3 nucleotides are TGCGCCAGCAGCGGCGGGACAGCCTACGAGCAGTACTTC. Based on the CDR3 plus reference TRBV5-1 and TRBJ2-7, the full variable domain is KAGVTQTPRYLIKTRGQQVTLSCSPISGHRSVSWYQQTPGQGLQFLFEYFSETQRNKGNFPGRFSGRQFSNSRSEMNVSTLELGDSALYLCASSGGTAYEQYFGPGTRLTVT.

CDR3: CASSYSTGKAFF. DNA for the CDR3: TGTGCCAGCAGTTACTCGACAGGGAAAGCTTTCTTT. The J gene is TRBJ1-1, the V gene TRBV6-5, with TRBD1 matching 7 bases. This CDR3 is 12 amino acids long. Germline-derived CDR1 and CDR2 are MNHEY and SVGAGI. V lost 0 bases, J lost 9 bases, and 1 base stayed unmatched.

A word on this clone: Additional DNA sequences in this sample encode the identical CDR3. The rearrangement joins TRBV19 to TRBJ1-3; D unresolved. Germline V gene sequence: CDR1 LNHDA, CDR2 SQIVND (reference sequence). V shed 4 bases and J shed 0 bases, with 7 bases lying between them. The CDR3 runs 14 residues. CDR3 sequence: CASSTLNSGNTIYF. CDR3 in DNA: TGTGCCAGTAGTACCCTAAACTCTGGAAACACCATATATTTT.

This clone was observed a single time. The CDR3 sequence: CASSIIQGWGRNNQPQHF. The CDR3 DNA follows: TGTGCCAGTAGTATCATACAGGGATGGGGGCGGAACAATCAGCCCCAGCATTTT. The chain has TRBV19 and TRBJ1-5, with D perhaps matching TRBD1 (6 bases). Trimming shortened V by 3 bases and J by 3 bases, and 21 bases separated the two germline ends. This CDR3 spans 18 amino acids. CDR1 is LNHDA and CDR2 is SQIVND in the germline V gene (reference sequence).

The chain recombines TRBV5-1 with TRBJ2-6, with 8 bases lining up with TRBD1. The CDR3 covers 17 residues. The junction had 4 bases not matched to a gene; V was cut back by 2 bases and J by 0 bases. Per the germline V gene, CDR1 is SGHRS and CDR2 is YFSETQ. In DNA, the CDR3 is TGCGCCAGCAGCTTTGGGACAGGCCGCTCTGGGGCCAACGTCCTGACTTTC. Protein product: CASSFGTGRSGANVLTF.

The chain uses TRBV12-5 and TRBJ1-2; 7 bases line up with TRBD1. V gave up 5 bases and J gave up 6 bases; unmatched junction bases: 6. The V gene's germline CDR1 is LGHNT and CDR2 FRNRAP. The CDR3 covers 13 residues. CDR3 DNA: TGTGCTAGTGGTCCGACAGGGATCGATGGCTACACCTTC. It yields the protein CASGPTGIDGYTF.

The gene calls are TRBV19 and TRBJ2-1; TRBD2 matches at 13 bases. The germline V gene has CDR1 LNHDA and CDR2 SQIVND (reference sequence). The CDR3 has 14 residues. V shed 5 bases, J shed 6 bases, and the junction held 1 base outside the gene matches. The CDR3 DNA reads as TGTGCCAGTAGTGGGACTAGCGGGGCCAATGAGCAGTTCTTC. Its translation: CASSGTSGANEQFF.

This sequence joins TRBV9 and TRBJ1-4, with a weak D call TRBD1 (6 bases). This CDR3 is 18 amino acids long. Trimming removed 0 bases at V and 3 bases at J, with 18 bases between. Germline CDR1 reads SGDLS; CDR2 reads YYNGEE. CDR3 region: CASSVAPGHSDANEKLFF. CDR3 DNA sequence: TGTGCCAGCAGCGTAGCTCCGGGACACAGTGACGCTAATGAAAAACTGTTTTTT.

This clone has more than one count but fewer than ten. One junction end disagrees with the germline gene, perhaps due to a read error. This chain links TRBV7-9 with TRBJ1-1; D gene ambiguous. The CDR3 is 12 residues long. Germline CDR1 reads SEHNR; CDR2 reads FQNEAQ (reference sequence). In nucleotides, the CDR3 is TGTTCCAGCAGCCGAGACACCACTGAAGCTTTCTTT. Protein product: CSSSRDTTEAFF.

The rearrangement links TRBV5-5 to TRBJ1-5, with 8 bases aligning to TRBD1. The CDR3 extends over 15 amino acids. The V gene end was trimmed by 3 bases and the J gene end by 4 bases; junction bases not matched to a gene: 6. The V gene's germline CDR1 is SGHKS and CDR2 YYEKEE (reference sequence). The CDR3 region has the DNA TGTGCCAGCAGCTGGGCCGGGACAGGAAATCAGCCCCAGCATTTT. Translating gives CASSWAGTGNQPQHF. The full variable domain, with the rest looked up from reference TRBV5-5 and TRBJ1-5, is DAGVTQSPTHLIKTRGQQVTLRCSPISGHKSVSWYQQVLGQGPQFIFQYYEKEERGRGNFPDRFSARQFPNYSSELNVNALLLGDSALYLCASSWAGTGNQPQHFGDGTRLSIL.

This chain links TRBV9 with TRBJ1-1; D not resolved. V was pared by 0 bases and J by 0 bases, with 9 bases between. This CDR3 region has 15 residues. CDR1 is SGDLS, CDR2 YYNGEE, per germline. The CDR3 DNA reads TGTGCCAGCAGCGTAGGGAGGTACCTGAACACTGAAGCTTTCTTT. This translates into CASSVGRYLNTEAFF.

The V gene is TRBV11-2, the J gene TRBJ2-7; 12 bases match TRBD2. This CDR3 has 16 residues. J lost 6 bases, V lost 1 base, and 7 bases had no gene match. Germline CDR1 is SGHAT and CDR2 is FQNNGV. CDR3 amino acids: CASSLVLAGGGGEQYF. CDR3 DNA: TGTGCCAGCAGCTTAGTACTAGCGGGAGGAGGTGGCGAGCAGTACTTC.

The chain has TRBV10-2 and TRBJ2-5; 12 bases agree with TRBD2. In germline, CDR1 is WSHSY, CDR2 SAAADI. The CDR3 sequence is 15 residues long. With 6 bases clipped from V and 3 bases from J, the junction kept 5 bases outside the gene matches. The CDR3 DNA sequence: TGCGCCAGCAGCGGCGCTAGCGGGAGGGAAGAGACCCAGTACTTC. Translation gives CASSGASGREETQYF.